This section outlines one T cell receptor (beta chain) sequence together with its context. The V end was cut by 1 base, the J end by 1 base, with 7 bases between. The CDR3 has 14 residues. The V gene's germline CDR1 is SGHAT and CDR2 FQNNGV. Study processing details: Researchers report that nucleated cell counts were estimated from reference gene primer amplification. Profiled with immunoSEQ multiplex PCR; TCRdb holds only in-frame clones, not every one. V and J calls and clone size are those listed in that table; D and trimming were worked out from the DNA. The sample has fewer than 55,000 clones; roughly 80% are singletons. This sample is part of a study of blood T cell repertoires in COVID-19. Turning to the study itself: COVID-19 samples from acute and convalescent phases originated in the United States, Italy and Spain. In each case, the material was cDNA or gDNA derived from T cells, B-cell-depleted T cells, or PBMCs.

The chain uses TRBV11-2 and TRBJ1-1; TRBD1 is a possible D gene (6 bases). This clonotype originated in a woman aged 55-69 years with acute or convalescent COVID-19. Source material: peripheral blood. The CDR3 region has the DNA TGTGCCAGCAGCTTAGGAGGGGGGAACACTGAAGCTTTCTTT. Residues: CASSLGGGNTEAFF.